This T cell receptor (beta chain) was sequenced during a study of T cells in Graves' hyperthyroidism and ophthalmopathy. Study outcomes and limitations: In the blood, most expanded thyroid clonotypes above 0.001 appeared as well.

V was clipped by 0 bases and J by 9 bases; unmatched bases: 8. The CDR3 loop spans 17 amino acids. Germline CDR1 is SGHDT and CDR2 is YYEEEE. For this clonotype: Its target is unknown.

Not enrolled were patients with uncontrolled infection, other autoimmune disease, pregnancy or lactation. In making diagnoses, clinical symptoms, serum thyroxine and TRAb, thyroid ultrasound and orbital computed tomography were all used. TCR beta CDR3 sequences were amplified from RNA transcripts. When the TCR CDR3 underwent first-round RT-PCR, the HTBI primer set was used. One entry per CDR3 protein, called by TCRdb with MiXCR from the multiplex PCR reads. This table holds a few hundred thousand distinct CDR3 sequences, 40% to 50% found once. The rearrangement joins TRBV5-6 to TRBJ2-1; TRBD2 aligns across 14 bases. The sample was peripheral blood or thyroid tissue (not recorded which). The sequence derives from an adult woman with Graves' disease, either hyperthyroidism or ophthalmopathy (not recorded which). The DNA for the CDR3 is TGTGCCAGCAGCTTGGACGGACTAGCGGGAGGTCACGGTGAGCAGTTCTTC. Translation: CASSLDGLAGGHGEQFF.